The subject of this entry is one TCR beta chain. What it recognizes is unknown. CDR3 length equals 14 residues. V shed 2 bases, J shed 5 bases, and the junction held 5 bases outside the gene matches. Germline V gene sequence: CDR1 LNHDA, CDR2 SQIVND (reference sequence). The protocol was immunoSEQ multiplex PCR, while the TCRdb copy is restricted to in-frame clones and leaves out a portion. The sample records tens of thousands of clones, more than 80% being singletons. These data are taken from a study of T cell responses to AZD1222 COVID-19 vaccine. Study observations and caveats: The study reported that nearly half of spike-specific TCRs target unmutated variant regions. The span of vaccine-associated CD4 TCRs extended across spike, with dominance at 160-218 and 743-854.

The V gene is TRBV19, the J gene TRBJ1-1, with 7 bases matching TRBD1. This material consisted of peripheral blood, taken on day 0 of MenACWY control vaccination. The sequence was obtained from an adult in good health. The CDR3 DNA reads TGTGCCAGTAGTATAAAAAGGGGGCCAACTGAAGCTTTCTTT. It translates to CASSIKRGPTEAFF.